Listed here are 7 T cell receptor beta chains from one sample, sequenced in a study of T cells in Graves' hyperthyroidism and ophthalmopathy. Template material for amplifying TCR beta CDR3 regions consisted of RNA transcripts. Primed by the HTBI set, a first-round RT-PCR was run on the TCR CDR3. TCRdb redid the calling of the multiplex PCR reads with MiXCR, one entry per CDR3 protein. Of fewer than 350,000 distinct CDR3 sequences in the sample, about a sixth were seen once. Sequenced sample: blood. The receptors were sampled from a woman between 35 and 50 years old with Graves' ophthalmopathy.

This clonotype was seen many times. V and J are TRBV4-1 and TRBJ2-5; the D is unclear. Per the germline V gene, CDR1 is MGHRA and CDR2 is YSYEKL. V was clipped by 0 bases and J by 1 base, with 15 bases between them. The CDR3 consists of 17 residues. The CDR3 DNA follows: TGCGCCAGCAGCCAAGAACGTTTGGGCATCGGCCAAGAGACCCAGTACTTC. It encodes CASSQERLGIGQETQYF.

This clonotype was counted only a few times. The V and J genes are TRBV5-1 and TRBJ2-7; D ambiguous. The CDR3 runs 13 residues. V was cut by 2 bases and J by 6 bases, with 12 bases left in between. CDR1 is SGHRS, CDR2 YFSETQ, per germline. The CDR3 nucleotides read TGCGCCAGCAGCTTAGACGGGCAAGGCGAGCAGTACTTC. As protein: CASSLDGQGEQYF.

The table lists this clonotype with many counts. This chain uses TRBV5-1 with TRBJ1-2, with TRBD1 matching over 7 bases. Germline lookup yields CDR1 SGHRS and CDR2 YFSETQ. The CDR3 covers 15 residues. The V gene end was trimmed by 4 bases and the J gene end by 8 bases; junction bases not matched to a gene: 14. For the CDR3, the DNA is TGCGCCAGCAGCCAGGAACAATCCGGGACAGCAGGCTACACCTTC. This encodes CASSQEQSGTAGYTF.

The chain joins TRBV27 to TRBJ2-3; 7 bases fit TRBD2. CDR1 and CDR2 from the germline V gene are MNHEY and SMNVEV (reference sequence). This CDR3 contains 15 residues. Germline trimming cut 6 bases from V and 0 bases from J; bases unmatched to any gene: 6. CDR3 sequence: CASRMTSRSTDTQYF. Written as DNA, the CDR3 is TGTGCCAGCAGAATGACTAGCCGTAGCACAGATACGCAGTATTTT.

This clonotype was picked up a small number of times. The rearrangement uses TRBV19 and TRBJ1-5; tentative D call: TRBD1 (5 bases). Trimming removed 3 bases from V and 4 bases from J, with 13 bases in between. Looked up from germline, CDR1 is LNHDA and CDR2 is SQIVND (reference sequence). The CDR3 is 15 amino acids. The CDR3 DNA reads TGTGCCAGTAGTATCCGGGACGGAAAAAATCAGCCCCAGCATTTT. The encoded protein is CASSIRDGKNQPQHF. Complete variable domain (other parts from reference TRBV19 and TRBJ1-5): DGGITQSPKYLFRKEGQNVTLSCEQNLNHDAMYWYRQDPGQGLRLIYYSQIVNDFQKGDIAEGYSVSREKKESFPLTVTSAQKNPTAFYLCASSIRDGKNQPQHFGDGTRLSIL.

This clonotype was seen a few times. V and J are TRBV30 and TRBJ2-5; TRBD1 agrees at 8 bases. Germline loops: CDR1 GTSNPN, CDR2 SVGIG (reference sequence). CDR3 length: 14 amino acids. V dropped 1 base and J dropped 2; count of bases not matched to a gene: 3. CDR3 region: CAWSAGGRQETQYF. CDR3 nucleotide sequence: TGTGCCTGGAGTGCAGGGGGCCGACAAGAGACCCAGTACTTC.

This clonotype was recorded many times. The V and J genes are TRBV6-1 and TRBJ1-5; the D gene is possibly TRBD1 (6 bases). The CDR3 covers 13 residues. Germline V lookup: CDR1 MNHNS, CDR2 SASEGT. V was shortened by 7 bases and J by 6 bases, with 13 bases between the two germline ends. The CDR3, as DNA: TGTGCCAGCACGGAGGGGGTCGCTCAGCCCCAGCATTTT. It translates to CASTEGVAQPQHF.